This entry features one T cell receptor (beta chain) sequence. Its antigen is unknown. This record belongs to a study of PD-1 blockade in classical Hodgkin lymphoma. General study findings and limits: Complete responders started with a diversity level that resembled newly diagnosed patients at baseline. TCR diversity at baseline was reported to be reduced in newly diagnosed patients relative to healthy donors. CD4+ TCR diversity, unlike CD8+, climbed significantly by C4D1.

Every patient was affected by relapse after autologous stem cell transplantation, while exposure to brentuximab vedotin was not uniform. Complete response, partial response or progressive disease constituted the best responses recorded. The CDR3 consists of 13 residues. Losses at the gene ends were 9 bases for V and 3 bases for J; bases not matched to a gene: 7. CDR1 and CDR2 (germline): SNHLY, FYNNEI. Generated by immunoSEQ multiplex PCR, the TCRdb table keeps only in-frame clones and is missing some. The data show around 24,000 clones, with around 64% seen just once and about 10% held by the top ten.

This TCR came from a human donor with classical Hodgkin lymphoma. This sample comprised peripheral blood mononuclear cells (PBMCs), obtained before the second cycle of nivolumab. This chain links TRBV2 with TRBJ1-2, with TRBD1 matching over 7 bases. The CDR3 region is CASQGGTDYGYTF. CDR3 in DNA: TGTGCCAGTCAGGGGGGGACGGACTATGGCTACACCTTC.